These 10 T cell receptor beta chains share one sample of origin, sequenced in a study of OX40 agonist ivuxolimab in advanced cancers. Clones were sequenced by immunoSEQ multiplex PCR, and TCRdb holds only the in-frame ones, with some missing. The table includes 60,000 to 90,000 clones, roughly 77% detected once. Sequencing used CD4+ or CD8+ T cells sorted from blood, obtained in a trial of the OX40 agonist ivuxolimab. These receptors were obtained from an adult with an advanced solid tumor such as melanoma, head and neck, liver or kidney cancer.

The gene calls are TRBV7-2 and TRBJ2-7; D might be TRBD1 (6 bases). The germline V and J ends were trimmed by 5 bases and 3 bases, with 14 bases remaining between them. The germline V gene encodes CDR1 SGHTA and CDR2 FQGNSA. The length of the CDR3 is 14 residues. In DNA, the CDR3 is TGTGCCAGCAGCACACCGGACAGATTCTACGAGCAGTACTTC. This sequence encodes CASSTPDRFYEQYF.

This CDR3 reads CASRAPGQGNNQPQHF. DNA for the CDR3: TGTGCCAGCAGGGCACCGGGACAGGGGAACAATCAGCCCCAGCATTTT. The chain uses TRBV11-2 and TRBJ1-5; 10 bases match TRBD1. CDR1 and CDR2 from the germline V gene are SGHAT and FQNNGV. This CDR3 has 16 amino acids. J was trimmed by 3 bases and V by 6 bases; bases with no gene match: 8.

This clone is labeled medium-sized. The gene calls are TRBV2 and TRBJ1-5, with 9 bases that match TRBD1. The J segment lost 4 bases and the V segment lost 8 bases, leaving 9 bases of the junction unmatched. This CDR3 is built from 15 residues. Germline loops: CDR1 SNHLY, CDR2 FYNNEI. This CDR3 is CASGGQGYENQPQHF. The CDR3 DNA reads as TGTGCCAGCGGTGGACAGGGGTATGAGAATCAGCCCCAGCATTTT.

This clone has only a few counts. The gene calls are TRBV7-9 and TRBJ2-3; 14 bases match TRBD2. Germline CDR1 is SEHNR and CDR2 is FQNEAQ (reference sequence). V gave up 5 bases and J gave up 6 bases; unmatched junction bases: 16. This CDR3 is 19 amino acids long. As DNA, the CDR3 is TGTGCCAGCAGCGTGGGACTAGCGGGAGAATTGAGGTTGGCGGATACGCAGTATTTT. Amino acid sequence: CASSVGLAGELRLADTQYF. The full variable domain, completed using reference TRBV7-9 and TRBJ2-3, is DTGVSQNPRHKITKRGQNVTFRCDPISEHNRLYWYRQTLGQGPEFLTYFQNEAQLEKSRLLSDRFSAERPKGSFSTLEIQRTEQGDSAMYLCASSVGLAGELRLADTQYFGPGTRLTVL.

Points on this clone: A read error may account for a junction end that differs from germline. The rearrangement uses TRBV6-6 and TRBJ1-1; 8 nucleotides align to TRBD1. The germline gives CDR1 MNHNY, CDR2 SVGAGI (reference sequence). There are 12 residues in the CDR3. CDR3 nucleotide sequence: TGTGCCAGCAGTCTACAGACAGGGGCCGGGAATTTT. It translates to CASSLQTGAGNF.

V usage is TRBV6-5 and J usage is TRBJ1-5; TRBD1 aligns across 8 bases. CDR3 size: 16 residues. V dropped 0 bases and J dropped 4; count of bases not matched to a gene: 5. Germline V gene data show CDR1 as MNHEY and CDR2 as SVGAGI. CDR3 sequence reads: CASSYSRQGRNQPQHF. The CDR3 nucleotides are TGTGCCAGCAGTTACTCTCGACAGGGGCGGAATCAGCCCCAGCATTTT.

This clone has a single count. The chain couples TRBV27 to TRBJ1-5; TRBD1 agrees at 7 bases. Germline V gene lookup returns CDR1 MNHEY and CDR2 SMNVEV (reference sequence). The ends lost 0 bases at V and 2 bases at J; junction bases unmatched: 4. This CDR3 is built from 16 residues. CDR3 loop: CASSLSRQGGNQPQHF. CDR3 coding DNA: TGTGCCAGCAGTTTATCTCGACAGGGAGGCAATCAGCCCCAGCATTTT.

The chain links TRBV5-4 to TRBJ2-1; TRBD2 aligns across 11 bases. The CDR3 has 17 residues. The germline CDR1 and CDR2 sequences are SGHNT and YYREEE (reference sequence). With 0 bases clipped from V and 2 bases from J, the junction kept 4 bases outside the gene matches. The CDR3 DNA reads TGTGCCAGCAGCTTGGTGGGACTAGCGGCTCCCTACAATGAGCAGTTCTTC. Residues: CASSLVGLAAPYNEQFF.

This clone appeared a few times. The rearrangement joins TRBV27 to TRBJ1-2; no clear D. Per germline, CDR1 MNHEY and CDR2 SMNVEV (reference sequence). The CDR3 runs 15 residues. Trimming removed 4 bases at V and 6 bases at J, with 18 bases between. CDR3 sequence: CASSSGLNLIDGYTF. The CDR3 DNA is TGTGCCAGCAGTTCCGGACTCAATTTGATCGATGGCTACACCTTC.

The chain couples TRBV5-1 to TRBJ1-1, with D possibly TRBD1 on 6 matching bases. V was shortened by 0 bases and J by 2 bases, with 14 bases between the two germline ends. The CDR3 is 16 residues long. The germline V gene encodes CDR1 SGHRS and CDR2 YFSETQ. CDR3 in DNA: TGCGCCAGCAGCTTGGTAGATCCAGGGGACAACACTGAAGCTTTCTTT. Translation gives CASSLVDPGDNTEAFF.